Below are 6 T cell receptor beta chains sequenced from a single sample in a study of Tregs in tolerant kidney transplant recipients. Some clones are missing from TCRdb's copy, which holds only in-frame ones; the method was immunoSEQ multiplex PCR. The table lists 60,000 to 95,000 clones, approximately 98% of them singletons, with around 0.51% in the top ten. Material: CD4+ T cells from blood, obtained before the transplant. These receptors all stem from a human donor who received a combined kidney and bone marrow transplant.

J is TRBJ2-5 and V is TRBV11-3; possibly TRBD1 for D (5 bases). Germline V gene data show CDR1 as SGHNT and CDR2 as YENEEA. The CDR3 length is 17 residues. Trimming pared 4 bases from V and 1 base from J, leaving 19 bases between. The CDR3 nucleotides read TGTGCCAGCAGCTCCAAGATTATGGGGCGGACCCAAGAGACCCAGTACTTC. Translating gives CASSSKIMGRTQETQYF.

This rearrangement joins TRBV7-9 to TRBJ1-1; D is unresolved. The germline CDR1 and CDR2 sequences are SEHNR and FQNEAQ (reference sequence). This CDR3 contains 14 residues. Trimming left V 1 base short and J 4 bases short, with 10 bases between. CDR3 in DNA: TGTGCCAGCAGCTTAGAATTTGGCGGCACTGAAGCTTTCTTT. Translating gives CASSLEFGGTEAFF.

V usage is TRBV30 and J usage is TRBJ2-2; TRBD1 is a possible D gene (5 bases). V was cut by 0 bases and J by 3 bases, with 11 bases left in between. This CDR3 is built from 15 residues. The germline gives CDR1 GTSNPN, CDR2 SVGIG (reference sequence). The CDR3 is CAWSVSFRDTGELFF. The CDR3 nucleotides are TGTGCCTGGAGTGTATCCTTCAGGGACACCGGGGAGCTGTTTTTT. Full variable domain (rest looked up from reference TRBV30 and TRBJ2-2): SQTIHQWPATLVQPVGSPLSLECTVEGTSNPNLYWYRQAAGRGLQLLFYSVGIGQISSEVPQNLSASRPQDRQFILSSKKLLLSDSGFYLCAWSVSFRDTGELFFGEGSRLTVL.

V usage is TRBV6-1 and J usage is TRBJ1-5; weak D call: TRBD1 (6 bases). The V gene lost 4 bases and the J gene lost 5 bases, with 15 bases spanning the gap. This CDR3 spans 15 amino acids. The germline gives CDR1 MNHNS, CDR2 SASEGT. CDR3 protein: CASSATDRTHQPQHF. The DNA for the CDR3 is TGTGCCAGCAGTGCTACGGACAGAACCCATCAGCCCCAGCATTTT.

The chain carries TRBV18 and TRBJ2-5; tentative D call: TRBD2 (6 bases). V lost 5 bases and J lost 5, with 12 bases in between. In germline, CDR1 is KGHSH, CDR2 LQKENI. The CDR3 is made up of 13 amino acids. As DNA, the CDR3 is TGTGCCAGCTCATCGGGAGTGGGTGAGACCCAGTACTTC. It is translated as CASSSGVGETQYF.

The chain has TRBV27 and TRBJ1-1; the match to TRBD1 covers 9 bases. V was pared by 3 bases and J by 6 bases, with 5 bases of the junction left unmatched. This CDR3 contains 14 residues. Germline V gene lookup returns CDR1 MNHEY and CDR2 SMNVEV (reference sequence). This chain's CDR3 is CASSLGQGLSEAFF. The CDR3 DNA reads TGTGCCAGCAGTTTGGGACAGGGTTTATCTGAAGCTTTCTTT.